The 22 T cell receptor beta chains listed next were all sequenced from one sample in a study of blood T cell repertoires in COVID-19. Sequenced by immunoSEQ multiplex PCR; TCRdb stores in-frame clones only, minus some. The data contain 140,000 to 150,000 clones, 87% of them singletons. The sample comprised PBMCs or T cells enriched from blood (not recorded which). These receptors were taken from a woman in her thirties or forties who had been exposed to COVID-19.

CDR3 amino acids: CATSGGPSSGANVLTF. The CDR3 DNA is TGTGCCACAAGCGGGGGGCCTAGCTCTGGGGCCAACGTCCTGACTTTC. The genes are TRBV10-3 and TRBJ2-6, with 9 nucleotides matching TRBD2. Germline values: CDR1 ENHRY, CDR2 SYGVKD. This CDR3 has 16 residues. V lost 10 bases and J lost 0; bases outside the gene matches: 7.

V gene TRBV4-3 combines with J gene TRBJ2-3; D unresolved. Germline assignment: CDR1 LGHNA and CDR2 YSLEER. The CDR3 spans 16 residues. With 0 bases removed from V and 2 bases from J, the gap between germline ends came to 12 bases. This CDR3 is CASSQDGVINTDTQYF. Here the CDR3 DNA reads TGCGCCAGCAGCCAAGACGGTGTCATCAACACAGATACGCAGTATTTT.

This rearrangement joins TRBV18 to TRBJ1-2; 9 bases match TRBD1. In germline, CDR1 is KGHSH, CDR2 LQKENI. This CDR3 has 18 residues. The V segment lost 0 bases and the J segment 4 bases; nucleotides outside the gene matches: 12. The CDR3 sequence: CASSPPSRDRVRGYGYTF. CDR3 in DNA: TGTGCCAGCTCACCACCGTCCCGGGACAGGGTACGGGGCTATGGCTACACCTTC.

This chain uses TRBV28 with TRBJ1-1; TRBD1 is a possible D gene (5 bases). Per the germline V gene, CDR1 is MDHEN and CDR2 is SYDVKM. The CDR3 extends over 16 amino acids. The V gene lost 4 bases and the J gene lost 0 bases, with 15 bases spanning the gap. CDR3 coding DNA: TGTGCCAGCAGTTCCCCAGGGCGGGGGATGAACACTGAAGCTTTCTTT. Encoded protein: CASSSPGRGMNTEAFF.

The V gene is TRBV27, the J gene TRBJ2-7; 10 bases match TRBD1. The CDR3 covers 14 residues. CDR1 is MNHEY and CDR2 is SMNVEV in the germline V gene (reference sequence). The trim removed 3 bases at V and 4 bases at J, leaving 3 bases unmatched. The CDR3: CASSLGDRGYEQYF. The CDR3 DNA reads TGTGCCAGCAGTTTGGGGGACAGGGGTTACGAGCAGTACTTC.

The chain is built from TRBV29-1 and TRBJ1-1, with D unresolved. Germline loops: CDR1 SQVTM, CDR2 ANQGSEA. The CDR3 covers 15 residues. The V gene lost 6 bases and the J gene lost 0 bases, with 17 bases spanning the gap. CDR3 coding DNA: TGCAGCGTCCAAGGTGCGGCGAGCATGAACACTGAAGCTTTCTTT. Protein product: CSVQGAASMNTEAFF. Together with reference TRBV29-1 and TRBJ1-1, the CDR3 gives the full variable domain: SAVISQKPSRDICQRGTSLTIQCQVDSQVTMMFWYRQQPGQSLTLIATANQGSEATYESGFVIDKFPISRPNLTFSTLTVSNMSPEDSSIYLCSVQGAASMNTEAFFGQGTRLTVV.

This clone was counted between two and nine times. CDR3 sequence: CASSLGLSGANVLTF. The CDR3 coding sequence is TGTGCCAGCAGCTTAGGACTATCTGGGGCCAACGTCCTGACTTTC. The V gene is TRBV7-2, the J gene TRBJ2-6; D is perhaps TRBD2 (5 bases). The CDR3 has 15 residues. Germline V gene sequence: CDR1 SGHTA, CDR2 FQGNSA. The V end lost 1 base, the J end lost 1 base, and 5 bases lay between the germline ends.

This rearrangement joins TRBV4-1 to TRBJ2-7, with TRBD2 matching 8 bases. V lost 4 bases, J lost 4 bases, and 9 bases stayed unmatched. Per the germline V gene, CDR1 is MGHRA and CDR2 is YSYEKL. The CDR3 consists of 15 residues. The CDR3 coding sequence is TGCGCCAGCAGCCTCCAGGCAGCGGGGGAGTACGAGCAGTACTTC. As protein: CASSLQAAGEYEQYF.

The gene calls are TRBV5-1 and TRBJ2-7, with TRBD2 matching over 16 bases. The germline CDR1 and CDR2 sequences are SGHRS and YFSETQ. The V and J ends lost 4 bases and 2 bases, in that order; junction bases with no gene match: 3. This CDR3 is 16 amino acids long. The CDR3 here is CASSPGTSGRAYEQYF. CDR3 bases: TGCGCCAGCAGCCCGGGGACTAGCGGGAGGGCCTACGAGCAGTACTTC.

J is TRBJ1-1 and V is TRBV11-2; D is perhaps TRBD1 (5 bases). This CDR3 spans 15 amino acids. Trimming took 1 base from V and 4 from J, leaving 13 bases between them. CDR1 and CDR2 (germline): SGHAT, FQNNGV. The CDR3 coding sequence is TGTGCCAGCAGCTTAGTTACAGGTCAGGGCACTGAAGCTTTCTTT. It translates to CASSLVTGQGTEAFF.

The gene calls are TRBV5-6 and TRBJ1-2, with D unclear. CDR3 length: 14 residues. V gave up 0 bases and J gave up 7 bases, with 13 bases separating them. In germline, CDR1 is SGHDT, CDR2 YYEEEE. The chain's CDR3 is CASSLEARGSGYTF. CDR3 coding DNA: TGTGCCAGCAGCTTGGAAGCTCGGGGATCTGGCTACACCTTC.

This chain connects TRBV6-6 to TRBJ2-2, with D possibly matching TRBD1 (6 bases). This CDR3 spans 14 amino acids. Germline-derived CDR1 and CDR2 are MNHNY and SVGAGI (reference sequence). V lost 8 bases to trimming and J lost 5 bases, with 15 bases between them. The CDR3 region has the DNA TGTGCCAGCCTTGGACAGTTACCGACCGGGGAGCTGTTTTTT. The encoded protein is CASLGQLPTGELFF.

The gene calls are TRBV28 and TRBJ1-5; 7 nucleotides line up with TRBD1. V trimming: 5 bases; J trimming: 6 bases; junction bases outside the gene matches: 7. The CDR3 extends over 14 amino acids. CDR1 MDHEN and CDR2 SYDVKM come from the germline V gene. The CDR3 bases are TGTGCCAGCAGTCCCCAGGGGGAACTTCAGCCCCAGCATTTT. It is translated as CASSPQGELQPQHF.

This chain uses TRBV6-5 with TRBJ2-7; TRBD2 matches 8 bases. Trimming cost V 2 bases and J 2 bases; bases outside gene matches: 5. Germline V gives CDR1 MNHEY, CDR2 SVGAGI. This CDR3 has 15 residues. The CDR3 loop is CASSYHRGGPYEQYF. The CDR3 region has the DNA TGTGCCAGCAGTTACCACCGGGGGGGCCCCTACGAGCAGTACTTC.

CDR3 residues: CASTKDRGLYEQYF. The CDR3 nucleotides read TGTGCCAGCACTAAGGACAGGGGGCTCTACGAGCAGTACTTC. V gene TRBV6-5 combines with J gene TRBJ2-7; 11 bases are a match to TRBD1. V lost 7 bases to trimming and J lost 3 bases; unmatched junction nucleotides: 5. Germline V gives CDR1 MNHEY, CDR2 SVGAGI. The CDR3 loop spans 14 amino acids.

The chain joins TRBV10-3 to TRBJ1-5, with 8 bases identical to TRBD1. Per germline, CDR1 ENHRY and CDR2 SYGVKD. The CDR3 has 14 amino acids. The ends lost 6 bases at V and 0 bases at J; junction bases unmatched: 1. The CDR3 reads CAIRDRDSNQPQHF. DNA of the CDR3: TGTGCCATCAGGGACAGGGATAGCAATCAGCCCCAGCATTTT.

This chain connects TRBV7-8 to TRBJ1-1; D call uncertain. Germline values: CDR1 SGHVS, CDR2 FQNEAQ. The CDR3 has 15 residues. The V end was cut by 4 bases, the J end by 5 bases, with 17 bases between. Written as DNA, the CDR3 is TGTGCCAGCAGCTGGAGTCCTTCGGGTGAAACTGAAGCTTTCTTT. Amino acid sequence: CASSWSPSGETEAFF.

V gene TRBV9 combines with J gene TRBJ2-3; 11 nucleotides align to TRBD2. This CDR3 is 19 amino acids long. V lost 4 bases and J lost 0; bases outside the gene matches: 13. The V gene's germline CDR1 is SGDLS and CDR2 YYNGEE. The CDR3 spells CASSSLGLAEGTSTDTQYF. CDR3 bases: TGTGCCAGCAGCTCTCTGGGACTAGCGGAAGGAACTAGCACAGATACGCAGTATTTT.

The chain combines TRBV18 with TRBJ1-6, with 8 bases identical to TRBD1. The CDR3 runs to 16 residues. Germline lookup yields CDR1 KGHSH and CDR2 LQKENI. J gave up 5 bases and V 4 bases, and 7 bases lay outside the gene matches. CDR3 protein: CASSQGQGYNNSPLHF. As DNA, the CDR3 is TGTGCCAGCTCACAAGGACAGGGCTACAATAATTCACCCCTCCACTTT.

This clone appeared once. CDR3: CASSFRDSNEKLFF. The CDR3 region has the DNA TGTGCCAGCAGCTTCAGGGACAGTAATGAAAAACTGTTTTTT. The V call is TRBV5-5, the J call TRBJ1-4, with TRBD1 matching 7 bases. The germline CDR1 and CDR2 sequences are SGHKS and YYEKEE (reference sequence). This CDR3 region has 14 residues. V was pared by 2 bases and J by 4 bases, with 2 bases of the junction left unmatched.

The genes are TRBV4-1 and TRBJ1-2; D is unclear. Per germline, CDR1 MGHRA and CDR2 YSYEKL. The length of the CDR3 is 14 residues. The V and J ends lost 5 bases and 2 bases respectively, with 12 bases between them. The CDR3 sequence: CASSKSAGNYGYTF. CDR3 DNA: TGCGCCAGCAGCAAGTCCGCGGGCAACTATGGCTACACCTTC.

This clone was seen only a few times. The chain recombines TRBV4-1 with TRBJ2-3; D is possibly TRBD1 (6 bases). This CDR3 has 13 amino acids. Germline lookup yields CDR1 MGHRA and CDR2 YSYEKL. V lost 6 bases to trimming and J lost 4 bases, with 11 bases between them. The CDR3 nucleotides read TGCGCCAGCAGGCAGGGGCTGTCAGATACGCAGTATTTT. Translation: CASRQGLSDTQYF.